This TCR beta chain was retrieved from a study of Graves' ophthalmopathy and Graves' hyperthyroidism. This clonotype was detected many times. One end of the junction does not line up with germline, which may come from a read error. Hyperthyroidism patients were newly diagnosed, ill under 2 months, and aged 18 to 65 years. CDR1 KGHSH and CDR2 LQKENI come from the germline V gene. The CDR3 spans 13 residues. For repertoire sequencing, the TCR beta CDR3 regions were amplified from RNA transcripts. RT-PCR with HTBI primers came first, then second-round multiplex PCR. TCRdb re-called the multiplex PCR reads with MiXCR, one entry per CDR3 protein. The table records about 380,000 distinct CDR3 sequences, approximately 15% of them present only once.

This sequence was found in a woman aged 18-29 years with stable Graves' hyperthyroidism. Specimen: peripheral blood. The chain is built from TRBV18 and TRBJ2-5, with unresolved D. The CDR3 reads CASSPQPQETQYF. In DNA form, the CDR3 reads TGTGCCAGCTCGCCACAACCTCAAGAGACCCAGTACTTC.